The next 26 T cell receptor beta chains were all read from a single sample in a study of CD8 T cells in ankylosing spondylitis (TCRdb year 2017). The library came from 5' RACE. Sequencer: Illumina HiSeq 2500. Clones were called with MiXCR by TCRdb after fastp trimmed the public reads at Q25, and only in-frame beta chains were retained. When rows share a CDR3 protein, they turn into one entry using the most common DNA and genes. The sample records a few hundred thousand distinct CDR3 sequences, over 15% of which are singletons. Clones ranked in the top ten supply roughly a third of the sample. The sequencing input was blood, either unsorted or a sorted T cell fraction (not recorded which). All receptors come from a male donor with ankylosing spondylitis or in good health (not recorded which).

The chain couples TRBV6-2 or TRBV6-3 to TRBJ2-1; 8 bases are shared with TRBD2. The V and J ends lost 0 bases and 4 bases, in that order; junction bases with no gene match: 5. The CDR3 is 16 amino acids. Germline CDR1 is MNHEY and CDR2 is SVGEGT. CDR3 sequence: CASSYSGSGTYNEQFF. As DNA, the CDR3 is TGTGCCAGCAGTTACTCGGGTAGCGGGACATACAATGAGCAGTTCTTC.

This clonotype was detected many times. CDR3 in DNA: TGCGCCAGCAGCCAAGACGGGCAGCGACATCAGCCCCAGCATTTT. It codes for CASSQDGQRHQPQHF. J is TRBJ1-5 and V is TRBV4-1; D ambiguous. CDR3 length: 15 residues. Trimming took off 0 bases at V and 5 bases at J, with 11 bases between the two ends. Germline V gene sequence: CDR1 MGHRA, CDR2 YSYEKL.

The chain uses TRBV4-1 and TRBJ2-2; the D gene is possibly TRBD2 (6 bases). V was cut by 0 bases and J by 5 bases, with 16 bases left in between. The germline gives CDR1 MGHRA, CDR2 YSYEKL. This CDR3 is 17 amino acids long. The CDR3 loop is CASSQDPRPRGTGELFF. The CDR3 DNA reads TGCGCCAGCAGCCAAGACCCCCGGCCCCGGGGGACCGGGGAGCTGTTTTTT.

The chain couples TRBV11-1 to TRBJ2-1; the match to TRBD2 covers 9 bases. J lost 0 bases, V lost 5 bases, and 11 bases had no gene match. Per the germline V gene, CDR1 is SGHAT and CDR2 is FQDESV (reference sequence). This CDR3 spans 18 amino acids. In nucleotides, the CDR3 is TGTGCCAGCAGCCTCGGGCTAGCGGGACCTACCTCCTACAATGAGCAGTTCTTC. It is translated as CASSLGLAGPTSYNEQFF.

This clonotype has just a few counts. The chain recombines TRBV6-2 or TRBV6-3 with TRBJ2-2, with a possible D match to TRBD1 (5 bases). Germline values: CDR1 MNHEY, CDR2 SVGEGT. This CDR3 is 14 amino acids long. With 0 bases removed from V and 6 bases from J, the gap between germline ends came to 8 bases. CDR3: CASSYSGAPGELFF. DNA for the CDR3: TGTGCCAGCAGTTACTCAGGGGCCCCCGGGGAGCTGTTTTTT.

This clonotype was detected a few times. The chain is built from TRBV5-1 and TRBJ2-2; D remains unclear. The V end lost 2 bases, the J end lost 7 bases, and 15 bases lay between the germline ends. The CDR3 has 15 amino acids. CDR1 and CDR2 (germline): SGHRS, YFSETQ. CDR3 coding DNA: TGCGCCAGCAGCTTAGAGTTAAGCGAGGTCGGGGAGCTGTTTTTT. It codes for CASSLELSEVGELFF.

This clonotype was found many times. The J gene is TRBJ2-3, the V gene TRBV29-1, with 11 positions matching TRBD1. This CDR3 has 14 residues. J gave up 2 bases and V 7 bases, and 5 bases lay outside the gene matches. Looked up from germline, CDR1 is SQVTM and CDR2 is ANQGSEA. The CDR3 DNA follows: TGCAGCGCGGACAGGGGGCGGCTCACAGATACGCAGTATTTT. This codes for CSADRGRLTDTQYF.

The genes are TRBV19 and TRBJ2-2; 7 bases line up with TRBD1. The CDR3 runs to 17 residues. Trimming at V came to 6 bases and at J to 5 bases, leaving 15 bases not matched to a gene. Germline lookup yields CDR1 LNHDA and CDR2 SQIVND (reference sequence). CDR3 sequence (DNA): TGTGCCAGTAGGGGTTGGACAGGCGGAACTCCAACCGGGGAGCTGTTTTTT. Translating gives CASRGWTGGTPTGELFF.

This clonotype was counted only a few times. For the CDR3, the DNA is TGTGCCAGCAGCAAACGGCAGGCCGCCTACGAGCAGTACTTC. Protein: CASSKRQAAYEQYF. The chain links TRBV21-1 to TRBJ2-7. TRBV21-1 counts as a pseudogene. This CDR3 spans 14 amino acids.

This clonotype appeared a few times. The chain carries TRBV2 and TRBJ2-5; D call uncertain. The V gene lost 8 bases and the J gene lost 7 bases, with 5 bases spanning the gap. This CDR3 spans 9 amino acids. Germline lookup yields CDR1 SNHLY and CDR2 FYNNEI. The CDR3 nucleotides are TGTGCCAGCGGTCCGACCCAGTACTTC. Protein product: CASGPTQYF. Drawing the rest from reference TRBV2 and TRBJ2-5, the complete variable domain is EPEVTQTPSHQVTQMGQEVILRCVPISNHLYFYWYRQILGQKVEFLVSFYNNEISEKSEIFDDQFSVERPDGSNFTLKIRSTKLEDSAMYFCASGPTQYFGPGTRLLVL.

A few counts support this clonotype. The chain has TRBV9 and TRBJ1-4; tentatively, D is TRBD1 (5 bases). The CDR3 is 16 residues long. CDR1 is SGDLS, CDR2 YYNGEE, per germline. V was trimmed by 0 bases and J by 0 bases, leaving 9 bases between them. DNA for the CDR3: TGTGCCAGCAGCGTAGCTGGGGGGGCAACTAATGAAAAACTGTTTTTT. Its protein product is CASSVAGGATNEKLFF.

This clonotype was counted a few times. The rearrangement uses TRBV18 and TRBJ2-1; D perhaps matches TRBD2 (6 bases). CDR1 and CDR2 from the germline V gene are KGHSH and LQKENI. V lost 0 bases and J lost 6, with 12 bases in between. The CDR3 runs 15 residues. CDR3 loop: CASSPPDVGGNEQFF. The CDR3 DNA sequence: TGTGCCAGCTCACCACCCGACGTGGGGGGCAATGAGCAGTTCTTC. Full variable domain (missing parts from reference TRBV18 and TRBJ2-1): NAGVMQNPRHLVRRRGQEARLRCSPMKGHSHVYWYRQLPEEGLKFMVYLQKENIIDESGMPKERFSAEFPKEGPSILRIQQVVRGDSAAYFCASSPPDVGGNEQFFGPGTRLTVL.

The chain joins TRBV20-1 to TRBJ2-2; TRBD2 might be the D (6 bases). This CDR3 is 17 amino acids long. In germline, CDR1 is DFQATT, CDR2 SNEGSKA (reference sequence). The V end lost 1 base, the J end lost 1 base, and 16 bases lay between the germline ends. The CDR3 nucleotides read TGCAGTGCTAGAGGTCGACTAGGGCCTAGGAACACCGGGGAGCTGTTTTTT. It codes for CSARGRLGPRNTGELFF.

In DNA form, the CDR3 reads TGTGCCAGCAGTTACGTGGGGGAGATGACCTCAGGGACCCAGTACTTC. It codes for CASSYVGEMTSGTQYF. The chain couples TRBV6-2 or TRBV6-3 to TRBJ2-5; perhaps D is TRBD1 or TRBD2 (5 bases each). CDR1 and CDR2 from the germline V gene are MNHEY and SVGEGT. Trimming removed 2 bases from V and 7 bases from J, with 20 bases in between. The CDR3 has 16 amino acids.

The V gene is TRBV4-1, the J gene TRBJ1-2; the D is unclear. Germline V gene sequence: CDR1 MGHRA, CDR2 YSYEKL. There are 14 residues in the CDR3. Trimming removed 0 bases at V and 4 bases at J, with 9 bases between. In DNA form, the CDR3 reads TGCGCCAGCAGCCAAGATCTCACGGGCTATGGCTACACCTTC. It encodes CASSQDLTGYGYTF.

This clonotype was counted many times. The CDR3 loop reads CASSLGRTYEQYF. As DNA, the CDR3 is TGTGCCAGCAGCCTGGGTAGAACCTACGAGCAGTACTTC. This sequence joins TRBV27 and TRBJ2-7; no definite D call. CDR1 and CDR2 (germline): MNHEY, SMNVEV (reference sequence). This CDR3 is built from 13 residues. Deletions cut 6 bases from V and 2 bases from J, with 11 bases between.

The chain employs TRBV7-3 and TRBJ2-7; D is tentatively TRBD1 or TRBD2 (5 bases each). The CDR3 runs 13 residues. Germline V lookup: CDR1 SGHTA, CDR2 FQGTGA. Trimming removed 0 bases from V and 6 bases from J, with 9 bases in between. CDR3 nucleotides: TGTGCCAGCAGCTTAACTTTTGGGGGCGAGCAGTACTTC. This encodes CASSLTFGGEQYF.

The rearrangement joins TRBV29-1 to TRBJ2-7; 7 nucleotides align to TRBD2. Germline CDR1 SQVTM, CDR2 ANQGSEA. CDR3 length: 13 amino acids. The J segment lost 3 bases and the V segment lost 3 bases, leaving 5 bases of the junction unmatched. The CDR3 DNA follows: TGCAGCGTTGATGTCCGGGGGGACTACGAGCAGTACTTC. Translated, it gives CSVDVRGDYEQYF.

This clonotype came up a few times. J is TRBJ1-1 and V is TRBV7-9, with no clear D. This CDR3 is 15 amino acids long. The germline V gene encodes CDR1 SEHNR and CDR2 FQNEAQ (reference sequence). V was trimmed by 5 bases and J by 1 base, leaving 14 bases between them. The CDR3 protein is CASSPAGRRNTEAFF. In DNA form, the CDR3 reads TGTGCCAGCAGCCCCGCGGGGAGGAGGAACACTGAAGCTTTCTTT.

In this sample, this clonotype turned up a few times. This sequence joins TRBV11-2 and TRBJ2-1; D possibly matches TRBD1 or TRBD2 (5 bases each). In germline, CDR1 is SGHAT, CDR2 FQNNGV. This CDR3 comprises 13 residues. V lost 7 bases and J lost 5, with 12 bases in between. CDR3 nucleotide sequence: TGTGCCAGCACCGGGGACGGGAACAATGAGCAGTTCTTC. It is translated as CASTGDGNNEQFF. The complete variable domain, with remaining parts taken from reference TRBV11-2 and TRBJ2-1, reads EAGVAQSPRYKIIEKRQSVAFWCNPISGHATLYWYQQILGQGPKLLIQFQNNGVVDDSQLPKDRFSAERLKGVDSTLKIQPAKLEDSAVYLCASTGDGNNEQFFGPGTRLTVL.

This clonotype was picked up many times. The chain recombines TRBV5-1 with TRBJ2-5; D remains unclear. The germline gives CDR1 SGHRS, CDR2 YFSETQ. The germline V and J ends were trimmed by 4 bases and 4 bases, with 11 bases remaining between them. The length of the CDR3 is 13 residues. Here the CDR3 reads CASSQDPTETQYF. The CDR3 region has the DNA TGCGCCAGCAGCCAGGACCCCACAGAGACCCAGTACTTC.

The CDR3 spells CASGDDRGHWNEQFF. The CDR3 DNA sequence: TGTGCTAGTGGTGACGACAGGGGGCATTGGAATGAGCAGTTCTTC. The genes are TRBV12-5 and TRBJ2-1; 10 positions match TRBD1. The V segment lost 5 bases and the J segment 7 bases; nucleotides outside the gene matches: 8. Looked up from germline, CDR1 is LGHNT and CDR2 is FRNRAP. This CDR3 has 15 amino acids.

V is TRBV6-1 and J is TRBJ2-5; D gene uncertain. Germline V gives CDR1 MNHNS, CDR2 SASEGT. This CDR3 has 14 residues. V was trimmed by 5 bases and J by 0 bases, leaving 10 bases between them. In DNA, the CDR3 is TGTGCCAGCAGTATCGGAGAGTACCAAGAGACCCAGTACTTC. Translated: CASSIGEYQETQYF.

This clonotype came up many times. CDR3 residues: CAAGGTGGAGELFF. The DNA of the CDR3 is TGTGCCGCCGGCGGGACAGGGGGGGCCGGGGAGCTGTTTTTT. The chain joins TRBV10-3 to TRBJ2-2; the match to TRBD1 covers 11 bases. This CDR3 is built from 14 residues. From germline, CDR1 is ENHRY and CDR2 SYGVKD. V lost 11 bases to trimming and J lost 6 bases; unmatched junction nucleotides: 8.

In this sample, this clonotype turned up a few times. The CDR3 bases are TGTGCCAGCAGCTTCCTAGCGGGAGGGGCCTATGAGCAGTTCTTC. Protein: CASSFLAGGAYEQFF. V and J are TRBV7-3 and TRBJ2-1; the match to TRBD2 covers 12 bases. This CDR3 region has 15 residues. Germline CDR1 and CDR2: SGHTA and FQGTGA. V was clipped by 3 bases and J by 8 bases; unmatched bases: 5.

This clonotype was observed many times. This rearrangement joins TRBV2 to TRBJ2-5; no clear D. The germline gives CDR1 SNHLY, CDR2 FYNNEI. The CDR3 sequence is 14 residues long. Trimming stripped 7 bases from V and 0 bases from J, with 12 bases between. CDR3 DNA sequence: TGTGCCAGCAAAGAGGAAATCGACCAAGAGACCCAGTACTTC. This codes for CASKEEIDQETQYF.